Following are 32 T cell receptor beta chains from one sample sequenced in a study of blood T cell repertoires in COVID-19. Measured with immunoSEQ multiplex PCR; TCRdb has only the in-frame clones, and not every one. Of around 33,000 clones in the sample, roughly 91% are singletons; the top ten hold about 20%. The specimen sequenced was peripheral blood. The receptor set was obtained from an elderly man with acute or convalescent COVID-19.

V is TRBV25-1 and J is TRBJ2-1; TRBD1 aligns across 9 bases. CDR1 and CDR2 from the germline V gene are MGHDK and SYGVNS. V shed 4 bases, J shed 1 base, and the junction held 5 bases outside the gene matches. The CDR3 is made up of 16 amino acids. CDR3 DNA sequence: TGTGCCAGCAGTGCATGGACAGGGGCTTCCTACAATGAGCAGTTCTTC. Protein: CASSAWTGASYNEQFF.

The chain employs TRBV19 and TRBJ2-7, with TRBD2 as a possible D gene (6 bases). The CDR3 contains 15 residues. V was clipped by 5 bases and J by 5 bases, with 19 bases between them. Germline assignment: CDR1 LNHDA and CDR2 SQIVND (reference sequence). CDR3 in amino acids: CASSPTDAGSNEQYF. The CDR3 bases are TGTGCCAGTAGTCCGACTGATGCGGGGTCCAACGAGCAGTACTTC.

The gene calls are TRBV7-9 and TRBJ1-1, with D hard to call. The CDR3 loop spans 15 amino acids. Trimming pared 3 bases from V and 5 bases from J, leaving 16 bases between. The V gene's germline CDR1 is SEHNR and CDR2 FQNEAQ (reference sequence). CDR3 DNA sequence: TGTGCCAGCAGCTTCGCGGGTTTAAGGATGACTGAAGCTTTCTTT. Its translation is CASSFAGLRMTEAFF. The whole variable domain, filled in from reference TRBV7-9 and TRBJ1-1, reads DTGVSQNPRHKITKRGQNVTFRCDPISEHNRLYWYRQTLGQGPEFLTYFQNEAQLEKSRLLSDRFSAERPKGSFSTLEIQRTEQGDSAMYLCASSFAGLRMTEAFFGQGTRLTVV.

CDR3 amino acids: CASSPGGQDYGYTF. The DNA for the CDR3 is TGTGCCAGCAGCCCTGGGGGACAGGACTATGGCTACACCTTC. V gene TRBV7-9 combines with J gene TRBJ1-2; 8 bases map to TRBD1. J gave up 3 bases and V 5 bases, and 5 bases lay outside the gene matches. This CDR3 has 14 residues. Germline assignment: CDR1 SEHNR and CDR2 FQNEAQ (reference sequence). The full variable domain, its missing parts supplied by reference TRBV7-9 and TRBJ1-2, is DTGVSQNPRHKITKRGQNVTFRCDPISEHNRLYWYRQTLGQGPEFLTYFQNEAQLEKSRLLSDRFSAERPKGSFSTLEIQRTEQGDSAMYLCASSPGGQDYGYTFGSGTRLTVV.

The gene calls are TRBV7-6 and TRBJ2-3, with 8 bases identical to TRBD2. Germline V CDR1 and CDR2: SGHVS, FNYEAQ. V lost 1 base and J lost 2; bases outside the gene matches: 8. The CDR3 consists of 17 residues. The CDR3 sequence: CASSLGWRGDSTDTQYF. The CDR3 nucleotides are TGTGCCAGCAGCTTAGGGTGGCGGGGGGATTCCACAGATACGCAGTATTTT.

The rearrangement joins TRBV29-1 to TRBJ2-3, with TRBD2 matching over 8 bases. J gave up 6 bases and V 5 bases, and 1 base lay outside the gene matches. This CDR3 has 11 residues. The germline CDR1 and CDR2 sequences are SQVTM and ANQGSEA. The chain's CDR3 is CSVPSGDTQYF. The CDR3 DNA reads TGCAGCGTTCCTAGCGGGGATACGCAGTATTTT.

The DNA for the CDR3 is TGTGCCAGCAGCTTATCGAGGGCCTCCTACGAGCAGTACTTC. Translating it yields CASSLSRASYEQYF. V gene TRBV7-7 combines with J gene TRBJ2-7; TRBD2 might be the D (5 bases). Germline CDR1 is SSHAT and CDR2 is FNYEAQ (reference sequence). The CDR3 is 14 amino acids. The V gene lost 2 bases and the J gene lost 0 bases, with 8 bases spanning the gap.

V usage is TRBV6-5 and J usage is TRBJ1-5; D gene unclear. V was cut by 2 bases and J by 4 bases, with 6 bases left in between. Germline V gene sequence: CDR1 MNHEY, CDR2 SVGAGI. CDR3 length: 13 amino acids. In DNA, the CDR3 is TGTGCCAGCAGTTACCGGTTTAATCAGCCCCAGCATTTT. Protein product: CASSYRFNQPQHF.

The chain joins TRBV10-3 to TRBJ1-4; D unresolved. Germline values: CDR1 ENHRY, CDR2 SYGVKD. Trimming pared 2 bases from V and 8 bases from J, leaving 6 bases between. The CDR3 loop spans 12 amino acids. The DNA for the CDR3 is TGTGCCATCAGTGAGGAGGGAGAAAAACTGTTTTTT. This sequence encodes CAISEEGEKLFF.

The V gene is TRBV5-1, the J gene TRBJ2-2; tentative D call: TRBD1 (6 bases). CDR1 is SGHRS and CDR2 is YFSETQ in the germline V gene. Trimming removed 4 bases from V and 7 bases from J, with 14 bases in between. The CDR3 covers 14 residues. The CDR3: CASSLPGGHGELFF. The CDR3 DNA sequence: TGCGCCAGCAGCCTTCCTGGGGGACACGGGGAGCTGTTTTTT.

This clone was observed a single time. As DNA, the CDR3 is TGTGCCAGCAGCCAAGATGTTGCGGGGGGGCCAACAGATACGCAGTATTTT. Its protein is CASSQDVAGGPTDTQYF. The chain employs TRBV3-1 (or the pseudogene TRBV3-2) and TRBJ2-3, with 9 bases identical to TRBD2. Trimming removed 0 bases from V and 3 bases from J; junction bases left unmatched: 7. The length of the CDR3 is 17 residues. CDR1 LGHDT and CDR2 YNNKEL come from the germline V gene (reference sequence).

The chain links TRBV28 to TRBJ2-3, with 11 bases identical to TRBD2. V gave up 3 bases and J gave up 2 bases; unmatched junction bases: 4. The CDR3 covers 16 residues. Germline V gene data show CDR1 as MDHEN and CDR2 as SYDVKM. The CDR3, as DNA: TGTGCCAGCAGTTTGGAGACTAGCGGGATCACAGATACGCAGTATTTT. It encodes CASSLETSGITDTQYF.

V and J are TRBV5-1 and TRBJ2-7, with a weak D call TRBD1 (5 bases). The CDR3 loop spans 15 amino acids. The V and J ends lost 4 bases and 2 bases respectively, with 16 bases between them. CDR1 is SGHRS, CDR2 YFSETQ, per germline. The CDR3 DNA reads TGCGCCAGCAGCACCACAGACAGACCTCCCTACGAGCAGTACTTC. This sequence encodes CASSTTDRPPYEQYF.

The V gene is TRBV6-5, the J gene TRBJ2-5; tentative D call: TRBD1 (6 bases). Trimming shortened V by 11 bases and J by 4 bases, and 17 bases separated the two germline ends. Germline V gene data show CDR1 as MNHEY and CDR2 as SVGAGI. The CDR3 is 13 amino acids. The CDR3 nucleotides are TGTGCCGGCGGACAGTTTGTGTTAGAGACCCAGTACTTC. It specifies CAGGQFVLETQYF.

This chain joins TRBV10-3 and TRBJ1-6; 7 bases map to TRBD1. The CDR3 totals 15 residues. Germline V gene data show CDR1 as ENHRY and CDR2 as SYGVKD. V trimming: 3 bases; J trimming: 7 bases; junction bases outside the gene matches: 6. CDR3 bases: TGTGCCATCAGTGAACGACAGGGAAACAATTCACCCCTCCACTTT. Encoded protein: CAISERQGNNSPLHF.

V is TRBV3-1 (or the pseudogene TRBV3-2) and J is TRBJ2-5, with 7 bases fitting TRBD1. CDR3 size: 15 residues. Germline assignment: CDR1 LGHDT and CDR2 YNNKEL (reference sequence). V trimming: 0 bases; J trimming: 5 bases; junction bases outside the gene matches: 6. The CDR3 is CASSQDKGAWETQYF. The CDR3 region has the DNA TGTGCCAGCAGCCAAGATAAGGGGGCCTGGGAGACCCAGTACTTC.

The CDR3 loop reads CAWSGSLRGPYEQYF. DNA for the CDR3: TGTGCCTGGAGCGGGTCCCTAAGAGGTCCTTACGAGCAGTACTTC. The chain couples TRBV30 to TRBJ2-7; unclear D gene. The germline V gene encodes CDR1 GTSNPN and CDR2 SVGIG (reference sequence). The CDR3 has 15 residues. Trimming removed 3 bases from V and 4 bases from J, with 19 bases in between.

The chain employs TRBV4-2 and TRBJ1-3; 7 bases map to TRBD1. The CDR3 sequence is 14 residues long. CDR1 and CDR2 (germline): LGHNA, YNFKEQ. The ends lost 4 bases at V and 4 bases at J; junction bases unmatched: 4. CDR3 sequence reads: CASSPGQWGNTIYF. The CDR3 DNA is TGTGCCAGCAGCCCGGGACAGTGGGGAAACACCATATATTTT.

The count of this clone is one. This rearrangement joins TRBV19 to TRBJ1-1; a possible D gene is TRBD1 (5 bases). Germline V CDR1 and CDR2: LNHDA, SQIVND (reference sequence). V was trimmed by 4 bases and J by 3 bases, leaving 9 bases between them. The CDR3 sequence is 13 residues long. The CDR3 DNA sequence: TGTGCCAGTAGTAGGCGGGGCGACACTGAAGCTTTCTTT. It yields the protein CASSRRGDTEAFF.

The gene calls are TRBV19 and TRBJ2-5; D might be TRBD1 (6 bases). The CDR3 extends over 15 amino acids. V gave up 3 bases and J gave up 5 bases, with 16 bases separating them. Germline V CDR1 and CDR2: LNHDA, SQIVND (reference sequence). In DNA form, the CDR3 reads TGTGCCAGTAGTATGTTCTCAGGGGATGCGGAGACCCAGTACTTC. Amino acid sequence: CASSMFSGDAETQYF.

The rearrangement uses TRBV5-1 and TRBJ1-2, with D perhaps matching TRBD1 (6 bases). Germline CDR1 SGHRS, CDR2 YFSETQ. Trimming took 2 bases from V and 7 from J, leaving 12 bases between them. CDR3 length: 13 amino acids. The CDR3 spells CASSFAGVGGYTF. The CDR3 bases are TGCGCCAGCAGCTTTGCAGGGGTAGGTGGCTACACCTTC.

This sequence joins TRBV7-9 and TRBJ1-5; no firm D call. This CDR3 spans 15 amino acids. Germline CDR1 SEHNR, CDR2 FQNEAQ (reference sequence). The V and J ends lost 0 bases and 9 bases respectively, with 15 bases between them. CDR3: CASSLARGVFGPQHF. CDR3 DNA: TGTGCCAGCAGCTTAGCTCGCGGGGTGTTTGGGCCCCAGCATTTT.

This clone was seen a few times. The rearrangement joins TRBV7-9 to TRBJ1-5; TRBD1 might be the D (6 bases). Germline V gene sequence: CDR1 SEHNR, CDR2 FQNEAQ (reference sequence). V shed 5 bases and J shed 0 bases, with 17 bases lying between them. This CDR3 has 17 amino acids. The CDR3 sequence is CASSGWTAADSNQPQHF. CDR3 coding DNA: TGTGCCAGCAGCGGATGGACAGCAGCGGATAGCAATCAGCCCCAGCATTTT.

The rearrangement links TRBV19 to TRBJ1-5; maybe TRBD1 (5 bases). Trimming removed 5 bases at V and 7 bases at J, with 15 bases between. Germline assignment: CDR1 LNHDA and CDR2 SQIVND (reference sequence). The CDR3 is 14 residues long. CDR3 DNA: TGTGCCAGTAGTCCCCGGGACTTAGGGCAGCCCCAGCATTTT. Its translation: CASSPRDLGQPQHF.

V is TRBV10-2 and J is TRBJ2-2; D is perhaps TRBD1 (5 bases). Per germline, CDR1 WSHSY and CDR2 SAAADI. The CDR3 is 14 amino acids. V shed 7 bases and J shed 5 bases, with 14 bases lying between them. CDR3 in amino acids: CASIGVSSTGELFF. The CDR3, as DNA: TGCGCCAGCATAGGGGTCAGCAGTACCGGGGAGCTGTTTTTT.

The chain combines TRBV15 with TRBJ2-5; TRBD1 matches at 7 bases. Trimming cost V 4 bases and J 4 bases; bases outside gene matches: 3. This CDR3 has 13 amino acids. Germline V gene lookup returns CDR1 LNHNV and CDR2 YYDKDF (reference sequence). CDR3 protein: CATSMTGTETQYF. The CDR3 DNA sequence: TGTGCCACCAGCATGACAGGGACAGAGACCCAGTACTTC.

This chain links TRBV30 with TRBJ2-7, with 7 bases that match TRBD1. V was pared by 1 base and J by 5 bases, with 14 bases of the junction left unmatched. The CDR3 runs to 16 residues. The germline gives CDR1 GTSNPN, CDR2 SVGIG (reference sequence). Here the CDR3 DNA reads TGTGCCTGGAGTGGCCAAACGGGACAGAAGCTCCACGAGCAGTACTTC. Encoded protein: CAWSGQTGQKLHEQYF.

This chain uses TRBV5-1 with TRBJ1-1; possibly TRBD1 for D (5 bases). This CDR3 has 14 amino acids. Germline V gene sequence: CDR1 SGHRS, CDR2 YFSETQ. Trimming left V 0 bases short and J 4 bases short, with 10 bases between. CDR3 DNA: TGCGCCAGCAGCTTGGTTGTTGGGGCCACTGAAGCTTTCTTT. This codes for CASSLVVGATEAFF.

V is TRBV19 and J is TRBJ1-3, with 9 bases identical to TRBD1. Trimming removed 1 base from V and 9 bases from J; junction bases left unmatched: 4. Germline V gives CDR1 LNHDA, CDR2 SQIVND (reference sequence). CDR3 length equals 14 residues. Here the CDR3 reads CASSIAGQGRTIYF. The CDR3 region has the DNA TGTGCCAGTAGTATAGCTGGACAGGGGCGCACCATATATTTT.

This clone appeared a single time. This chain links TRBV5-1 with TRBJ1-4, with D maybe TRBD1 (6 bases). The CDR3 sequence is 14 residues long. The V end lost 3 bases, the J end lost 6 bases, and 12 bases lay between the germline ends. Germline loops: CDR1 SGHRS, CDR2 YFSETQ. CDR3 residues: CASSSGDSDEKLFF. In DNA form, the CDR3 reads TGCGCCAGCAGCTCAGGGGATTCGGATGAAAAACTGTTTTTT.

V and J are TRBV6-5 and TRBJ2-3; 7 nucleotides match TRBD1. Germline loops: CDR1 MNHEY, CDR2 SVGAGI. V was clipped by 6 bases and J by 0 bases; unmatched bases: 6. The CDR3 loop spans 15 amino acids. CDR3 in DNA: TGTGCCAGCAGCCCGGGACAGATTAGCACAGATACGCAGTATTTT. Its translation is CASSPGQISTDTQYF.

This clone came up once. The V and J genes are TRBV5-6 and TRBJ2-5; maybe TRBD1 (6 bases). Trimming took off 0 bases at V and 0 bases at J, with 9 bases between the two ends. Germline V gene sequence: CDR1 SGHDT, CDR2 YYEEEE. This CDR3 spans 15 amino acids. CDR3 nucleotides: TGTGCCAGCAGCTTGGAGGGGGAGTACCAAGAGACCCAGTACTTC. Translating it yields CASSLEGEYQETQYF.